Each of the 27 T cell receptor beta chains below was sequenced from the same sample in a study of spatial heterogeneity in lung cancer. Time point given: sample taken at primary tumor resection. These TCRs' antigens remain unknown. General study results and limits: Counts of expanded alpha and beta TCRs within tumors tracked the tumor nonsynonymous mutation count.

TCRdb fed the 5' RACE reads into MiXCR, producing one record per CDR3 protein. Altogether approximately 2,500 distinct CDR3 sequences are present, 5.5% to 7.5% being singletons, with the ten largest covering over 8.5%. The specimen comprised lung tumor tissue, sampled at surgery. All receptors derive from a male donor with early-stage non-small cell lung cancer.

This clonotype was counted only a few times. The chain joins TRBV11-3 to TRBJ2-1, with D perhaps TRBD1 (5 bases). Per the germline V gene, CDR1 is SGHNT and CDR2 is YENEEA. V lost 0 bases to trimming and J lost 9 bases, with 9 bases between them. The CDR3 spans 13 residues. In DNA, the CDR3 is TGTGCCAGCAGCTTAGATCAGGGTAGTGAGCAGTTCTTC. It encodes CASSLDQGSEQFF.

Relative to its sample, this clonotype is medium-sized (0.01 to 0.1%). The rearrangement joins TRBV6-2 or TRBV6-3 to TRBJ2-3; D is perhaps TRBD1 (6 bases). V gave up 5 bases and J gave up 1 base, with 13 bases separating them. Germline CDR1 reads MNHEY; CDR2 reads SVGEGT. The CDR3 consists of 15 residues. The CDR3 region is CASSTQGYGTDTQYF. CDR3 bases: TGTGCCAGCAGTACACAGGGTTACGGCACAGATACGCAGTATTTT.

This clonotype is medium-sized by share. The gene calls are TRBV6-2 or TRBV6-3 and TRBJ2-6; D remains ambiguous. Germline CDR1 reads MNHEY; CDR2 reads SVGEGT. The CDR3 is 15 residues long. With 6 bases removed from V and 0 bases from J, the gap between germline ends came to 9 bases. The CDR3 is CASRRPLSGANVLTF. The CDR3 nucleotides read TGTGCCAGCAGGCGACCCCTCTCTGGGGCCAACGTCCTGACTTTC.

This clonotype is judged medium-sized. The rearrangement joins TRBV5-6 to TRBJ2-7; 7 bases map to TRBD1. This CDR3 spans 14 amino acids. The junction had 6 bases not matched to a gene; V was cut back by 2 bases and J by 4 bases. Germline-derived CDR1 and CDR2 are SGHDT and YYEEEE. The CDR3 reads CASSFGDSYYEQYF. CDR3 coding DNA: TGTGCCAGCAGCTTCGGGGACAGTTATTACGAGCAGTACTTC. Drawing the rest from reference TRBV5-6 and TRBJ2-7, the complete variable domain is DAGVTQSPTHLIKTRGQQVTLRCSPKSGHDTVSWYQQALGQGPQFIFQYYEEEERQRGNFPDRFSGHQFPNYSSELNVNALLLGDSALYLCASSFGDSYYEQYFGPGTRLTVT.

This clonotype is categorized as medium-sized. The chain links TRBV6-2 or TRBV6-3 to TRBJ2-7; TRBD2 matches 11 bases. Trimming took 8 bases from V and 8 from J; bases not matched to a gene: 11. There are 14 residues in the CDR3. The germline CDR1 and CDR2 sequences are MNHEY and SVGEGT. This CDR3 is CASLWLAGGTKQYF. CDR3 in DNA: TGTGCCAGCTTATGGCTAGCGGGAGGAACGAAGCAGTACTTC.

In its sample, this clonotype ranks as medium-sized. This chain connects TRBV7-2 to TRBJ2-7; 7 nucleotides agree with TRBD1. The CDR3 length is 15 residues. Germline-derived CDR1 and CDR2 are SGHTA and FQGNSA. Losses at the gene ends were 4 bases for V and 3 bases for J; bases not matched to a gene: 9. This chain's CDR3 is CASSSPEGAVYEQYF. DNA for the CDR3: TGTGCCAGCAGCTCCCCCGAGGGGGCCGTCTACGAGCAGTACTTC.

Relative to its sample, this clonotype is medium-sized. This CDR3 reads CASSPPRGGGIYEQYF. The CDR3 DNA reads TGTGCCAGCAGCCCCCCGCGTGGCGGGGGGATCTACGAGCAGTACTTC. V usage is TRBV7-2 and J usage is TRBJ2-7; TRBD2 agrees at 8 bases. CDR1 SGHTA and CDR2 FQGNSA come from the germline V gene. CDR3 length equals 16 residues. After removal of 5 bases from V and 3 bases from J, the junction contained 12 bases not matched to a gene. The full variable domain, its missing parts supplied by reference TRBV7-2 and TRBJ2-7, is GAGVSQSPSNKVTEKGKDVELRCDPISGHTALYWYRQSLGQGLEFLIYFQGNSAPDKSGLPSDRFSAERTGGSVSTLTIQRTQQEDSAVYLCASSPPRGGGIYEQYFGPGTRLTVT.

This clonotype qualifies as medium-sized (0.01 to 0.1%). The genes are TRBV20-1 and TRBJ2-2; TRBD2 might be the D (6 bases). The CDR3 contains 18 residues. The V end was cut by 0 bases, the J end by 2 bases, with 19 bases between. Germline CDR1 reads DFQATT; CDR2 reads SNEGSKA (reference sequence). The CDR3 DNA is TGCAGTGCTAGAGATCGCGGTAGCGGTACCCCCAACACCGGGGAGCTGTTTTTT. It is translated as CSARDRGSGTPNTGELFF.

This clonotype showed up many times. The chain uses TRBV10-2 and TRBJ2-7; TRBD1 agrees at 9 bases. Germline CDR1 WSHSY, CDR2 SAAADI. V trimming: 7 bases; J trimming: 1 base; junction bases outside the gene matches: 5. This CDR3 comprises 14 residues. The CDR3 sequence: CASTDRGSSYEQYF. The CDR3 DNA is TGCGCCAGCACCGACAGGGGGTCATCCTACGAGCAGTACTTC.

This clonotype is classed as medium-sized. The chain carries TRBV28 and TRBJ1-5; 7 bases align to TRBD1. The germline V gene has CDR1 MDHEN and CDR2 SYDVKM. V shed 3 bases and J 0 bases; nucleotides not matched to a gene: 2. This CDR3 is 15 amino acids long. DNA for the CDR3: TGTGCCAGCAGTTTTACAGGGGCTAGCAATCAGCCCCAGCATTTT. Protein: CASSFTGASNQPQHF.

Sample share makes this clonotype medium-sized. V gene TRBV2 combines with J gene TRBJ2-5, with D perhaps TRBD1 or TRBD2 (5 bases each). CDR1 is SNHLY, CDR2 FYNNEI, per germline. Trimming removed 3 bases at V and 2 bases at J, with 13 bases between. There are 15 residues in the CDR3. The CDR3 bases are TGTGCCAGCAGTGACGCAGGGACGAATCAAGAGACCCAGTACTTC. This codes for CASSDAGTNQETQYF. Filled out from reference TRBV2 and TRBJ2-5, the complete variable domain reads EPEVTQTPSHQVTQMGQEVILRCVPISNHLYFYWYRQILGQKVEFLVSFYNNEISEKSEIFDDQFSVERPDGSNFTLKIRSTKLEDSAMYFCASSDAGTNQETQYFGPGTRLLVL.

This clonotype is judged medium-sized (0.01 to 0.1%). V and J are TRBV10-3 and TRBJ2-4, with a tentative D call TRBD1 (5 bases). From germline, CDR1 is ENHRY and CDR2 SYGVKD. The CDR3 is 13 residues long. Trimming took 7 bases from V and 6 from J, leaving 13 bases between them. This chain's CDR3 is CAITNTQGNIQYF. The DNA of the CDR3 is TGTGCCATCACTAACACCCAGGGAAACATTCAGTACTTC.

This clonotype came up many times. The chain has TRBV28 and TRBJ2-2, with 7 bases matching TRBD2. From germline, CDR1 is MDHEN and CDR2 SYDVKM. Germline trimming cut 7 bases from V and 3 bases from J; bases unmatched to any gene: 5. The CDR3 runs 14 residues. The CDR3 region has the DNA TGTGCCAGCACGCGGGAGACAGACACCGGGGAGCTGTTTTTT. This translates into CASTRETDTGELFF.

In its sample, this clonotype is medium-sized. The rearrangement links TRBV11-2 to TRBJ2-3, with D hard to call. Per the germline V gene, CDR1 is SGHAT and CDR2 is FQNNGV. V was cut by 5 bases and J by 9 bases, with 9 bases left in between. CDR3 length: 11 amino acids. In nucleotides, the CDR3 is TGTGCCAGCAGCCTACAGTCCACGCAGTATTTT. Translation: CASSLQSTQYF.

The CDR3 here is CASSSDPISGANVLTF. The CDR3 coding sequence is TGCGCCAGCAGCTCGGACCCGATCTCTGGGGCCAACGTCCTGACTTTC. The genes are TRBV5-1 and TRBJ2-6; no definite D call. V was shortened by 3 bases and J by 0 bases, with 10 bases between the two germline ends. This CDR3 region has 16 residues. Germline V gene sequence: CDR1 SGHRS, CDR2 YFSETQ.

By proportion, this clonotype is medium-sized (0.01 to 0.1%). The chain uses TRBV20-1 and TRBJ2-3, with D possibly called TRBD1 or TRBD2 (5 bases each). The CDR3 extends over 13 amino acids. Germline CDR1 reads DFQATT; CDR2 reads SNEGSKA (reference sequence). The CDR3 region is CSPAEGRRDTQYF. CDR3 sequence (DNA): TGCAGCCCCGCCGAGGGGCGCAGAGATACGCAGTATTTT.

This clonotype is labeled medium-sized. CDR3 nucleotide sequence: TGTGCCAGCAGGGACAGCAACTCTGGAAACACCATATATTTT. Translated: CASRDSNSGNTIYF. The chain is built from TRBV13 and TRBJ1-3, with D possibly being TRBD1 (6 bases). The CDR3 runs to 14 residues. Between the trimmed V and J ends, which lost 6 bases and 0 bases, there was a span of 9 bases. The germline V gene encodes CDR1 PRHDT and CDR2 FYEKMQ (reference sequence).

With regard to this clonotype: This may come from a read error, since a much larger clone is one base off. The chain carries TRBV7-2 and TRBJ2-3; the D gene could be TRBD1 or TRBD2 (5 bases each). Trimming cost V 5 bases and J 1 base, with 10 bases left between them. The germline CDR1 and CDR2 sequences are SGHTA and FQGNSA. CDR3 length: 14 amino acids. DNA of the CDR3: TGTGCCAGCAGCCCGGGACGGGGCACAGATACGCAGTATTTT. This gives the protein CASSPGRGTDTQYF.

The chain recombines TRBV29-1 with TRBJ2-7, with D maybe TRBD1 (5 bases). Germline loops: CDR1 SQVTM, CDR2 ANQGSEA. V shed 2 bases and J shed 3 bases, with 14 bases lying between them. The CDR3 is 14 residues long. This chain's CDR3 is CSVELGQGYYEQYF. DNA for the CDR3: TGCAGCGTTGAACTGGGGCAGGGATACTACGAGCAGTACTTC.

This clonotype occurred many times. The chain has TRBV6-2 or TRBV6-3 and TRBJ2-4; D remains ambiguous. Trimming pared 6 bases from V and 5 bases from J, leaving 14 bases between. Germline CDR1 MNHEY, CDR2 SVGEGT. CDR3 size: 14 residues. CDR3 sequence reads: CASRRAGSENIQYF. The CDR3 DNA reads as TGTGCCAGCAGACGAGCCGGGTCCGAAAACATTCAGTACTTC.

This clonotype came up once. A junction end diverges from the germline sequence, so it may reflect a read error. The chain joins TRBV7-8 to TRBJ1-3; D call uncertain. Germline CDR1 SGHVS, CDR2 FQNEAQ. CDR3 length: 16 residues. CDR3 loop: CASSFVSAKAGNTLYF. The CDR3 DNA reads TGTGCCAGCAGCTTCGTATCAGCGAAGGCTGGAAACACCTTATATTTT.

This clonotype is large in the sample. The CDR3 is CAWSAPLAVGVDTQYF. The DNA of the CDR3 is TGTGCCTGGAGTGCCCCCCTAGCGGTTGGGGTGGATACGCAGTATTTT. The chain joins TRBV30 to TRBJ2-3; 7 bases match TRBD2. V lost 1 base and J lost 6; bases outside the gene matches: 13. Germline CDR1 GTSNPN, CDR2 SVGIG (reference sequence). This CDR3 spans 16 amino acids. The full variable domain, in which reference TRBV30 and TRBJ2-3 provide the parts outside the CDR3, is SQTIHQWPATLVQPVGSPLSLECTVEGTSNPNLYWYRQAAGRGLQLLFYSVGIGQISSEVPQNLSASRPQDRQFILSSKKLLLSDSGFYLCAWSAPLAVGVDTQYFGPGTRLTVL.

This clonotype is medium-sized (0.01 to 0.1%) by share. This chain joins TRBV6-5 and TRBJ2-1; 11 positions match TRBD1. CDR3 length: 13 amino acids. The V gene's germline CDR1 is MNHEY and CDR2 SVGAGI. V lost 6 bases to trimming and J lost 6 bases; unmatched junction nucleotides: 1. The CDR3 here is CASRGTGGNEQFF. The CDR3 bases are TGTGCCAGCAGGGGGACAGGGGGCAATGAGCAGTTCTTC.

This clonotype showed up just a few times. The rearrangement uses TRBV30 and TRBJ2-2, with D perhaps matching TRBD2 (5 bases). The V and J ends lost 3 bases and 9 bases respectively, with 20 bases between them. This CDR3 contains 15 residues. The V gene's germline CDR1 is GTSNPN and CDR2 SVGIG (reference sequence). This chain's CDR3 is CAWRAADSKTRELFF. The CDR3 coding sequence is TGTGCCTGGAGGGCCGCGGACTCAAAAACTAGGGAGCTGTTTTTT.

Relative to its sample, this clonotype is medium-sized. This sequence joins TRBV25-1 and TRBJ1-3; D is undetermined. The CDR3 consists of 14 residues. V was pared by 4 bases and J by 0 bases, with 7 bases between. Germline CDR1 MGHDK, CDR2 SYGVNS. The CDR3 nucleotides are TGTGCCAGCAGTGTCTTGGGCTCTGGAAACACCATATATTTT. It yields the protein CASSVLGSGNTIYF.

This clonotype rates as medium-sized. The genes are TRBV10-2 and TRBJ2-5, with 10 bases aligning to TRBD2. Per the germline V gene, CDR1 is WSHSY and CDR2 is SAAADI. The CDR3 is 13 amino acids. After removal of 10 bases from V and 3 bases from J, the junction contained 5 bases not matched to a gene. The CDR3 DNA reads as TGCGCCACCTCTAGCGGGAGAAAAGAGACCCAGTACTTC. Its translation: CATSSGRKETQYF.

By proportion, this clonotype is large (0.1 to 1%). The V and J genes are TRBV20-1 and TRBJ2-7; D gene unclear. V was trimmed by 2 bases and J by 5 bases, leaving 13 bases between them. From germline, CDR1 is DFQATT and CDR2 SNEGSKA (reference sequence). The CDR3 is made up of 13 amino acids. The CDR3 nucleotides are TGCAGTGCTAGACCGGCGAAGTCCCACGAGCAGTACTTC. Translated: CSARPAKSHEQYF.